The 26 T cell receptor beta chains given below trace back to one sample, sequenced in a study of neurological immune-mediated disorders (dated by TCRdb to about 2019). Library method: 5' RACE. Sequenced on an Illumina HiSeq 2500. The raw public data were reprocessed by TCRdb itself: fastp quality trimming at Q25, MiXCR clonotype calling, in-frame beta chains only. Entries that share a CDR3 protein sequence are merged under the most common genes and DNA. This sample gives tens of thousands of distinct CDR3 sequences in total; about 3.7% of them show up just once. The ten largest make up under 2.5% of the sample. The material sequenced was PBMCs. Every receptor here comes from a woman aged 45-65 years with multiple sclerosis.

This clonotype was detected a few times. The chain is built from TRBV5-6 and TRBJ2-3; 10 nucleotides line up with TRBD2. The CDR3 extends over 16 amino acids. Trimming took 3 bases from V and 2 from J; bases not matched to a gene: 6. CDR1 is SGHDT, CDR2 YYEEEE, per germline. The CDR3 DNA reads as TGTGCCAGCAGCTGGGGGCTAGCGGGGGTCACAGATACGCAGTATTTT. Translated, it gives CASSWGLAGVTDTQYF.

Concerning this clonotype: A much larger clone is a single base away; this may be a read error. This chain joins TRBV10-3 and TRBJ1-5; D gene unclear. This CDR3 is 15 amino acids long. Between the trimmed V and J ends, which lost 0 bases and 3 bases, there was a span of 9 bases. Germline V gene lookup returns CDR1 ENHRY and CDR2 SYGVKD. This CDR3 is CAISESGKSNQPQHF. The CDR3 coding sequence is TGTGCCATCAGTGAGTCCGGAAAGTCCAATCAGCCCCAGCATTTT.

This chain links TRBV4-1 with TRBJ1-1, with D perhaps matching TRBD1 (5 bases). Per germline, CDR1 MGHRA and CDR2 YSYEKL. Trimming left V 0 bases short and J 4 bases short, with 12 bases between. The CDR3 runs to 15 residues. The DNA for the CDR3 is TGCGCCAGCAGCCAAGAAGGGACGGAGGGCACTGAAGCTTTCTTT. Translated, it gives CASSQEGTEGTEAFF.

In this sample, this clonotype turned up many times. The rearrangement links TRBV20-1 to TRBJ1-1; the D gene is possibly TRBD1 (6 bases). The length of the CDR3 is 13 residues. V lost 5 bases to trimming and J lost 1 base, with 11 bases between them. Looked up from germline, CDR1 is DFQATT and CDR2 is SNEGSKA (reference sequence). CDR3 bases: TGCAGTGCTGTCAGGGGAACGAACACTGAAGCTTTCTTT. Its protein is CSAVRGTNTEAFF.

This clonotype was seen ten or more times. The junction shows a germline mismatch at one end, possibly a read error. The chain recombines TRBV9 with TRBJ2-1, with 11 nucleotides matching TRBD2. The germline V gene encodes CDR1 SGDLS and CDR2 YYNGEE. There are 17 residues in the CDR3. The CDR3 here is CASSVAGGPRSYNEQFF. As DNA, the CDR3 is TGTGCCAGCAGTGTAGCGGGAGGGCCCCGCTCCTACAATGAGCAGTTCTTC.

In this sample, this clonotype turned up many times. The V gene is TRBV12-5, the J gene TRBJ2-1; D possibly corresponds to TRBD1 (6 bases). This CDR3 comprises 14 residues. Germline CDR1 and CDR2: LGHNT and FRNRAP. V dropped 1 base and J dropped 3 bases, with 7 bases sitting between them. The CDR3 sequence: CASGLGQVYNEQFF. CDR3 DNA: TGTGCTAGTGGTTTGGGACAGGTCTACAATGAGCAGTTCTTC. Supplemented by reference TRBV12-5 and TRBJ2-1, the full variable domain reads DARVTQTPRHKVTEMGQEVTMRCQPILGHNTVFWYRQTMMQGLELLAYFRNRAPLDDSGMPKDRFSAEMPDATLATLKIQPSEPRDSAVYFCASGLGQVYNEQFFGPGTRLTVL.

This clonotype was detected ten times or more. The chain carries TRBV6-2 or TRBV6-3 and TRBJ2-2; 12 bases align to TRBD2. This CDR3 has 17 amino acids. V lost 3 bases and J lost 4; bases outside the gene matches: 6. Germline V gene sequence: CDR1 MNHEY, CDR2 SVGEGT. CDR3 bases: TGTGCCAGCAGTTATCTAGCGGGAGGGCCAGTCACCGGGGAGCTGTTTTTT. Translating it yields CASSYLAGGPVTGELFF.

The J gene is TRBJ2-7, the V gene TRBV3-1, with 10 bases lining up with TRBD1. This CDR3 spans 16 amino acids. Per germline, CDR1 LGHDT and CDR2 YNNKEL (reference sequence). J lost 4 bases, V lost 4 bases, and 10 bases had no gene match. The CDR3 reads CASSPIWGQGLYEQYF. DNA for the CDR3: TGTGCCAGCAGCCCCATATGGGGACAGGGGTTGTACGAGCAGTACTTC.

This clonotype has at least ten counts. For the CDR3, the DNA is TGTGCCAGCAGTTTAAACGGGCATCAGCCCCAGCATTTT. This sequence encodes CASSLNGHQPQHF. The genes are TRBV12-3 or TRBV12-4 and TRBJ1-5; D is uncertain. CDR3 length: 13 residues. The ends were cut back, 2 bases at V and 5 bases at J, with 7 bases in the middle.

This clonotype was detected many times. The J gene is TRBJ2-7, the V gene TRBV4-3; 7 positions agree with TRBD1. V lost 4 bases and J lost 3; bases outside the gene matches: 6. There are 14 residues in the CDR3. Germline V lookup: CDR1 LGHNA, CDR2 YSLEER. CDR3 sequence: CASSPGTARYEQYF. Here the CDR3 DNA reads TGCGCCAGCAGCCCCGGGACAGCCCGCTACGAGCAGTACTTC.

This clonotype was detected only a few times. The chain couples TRBV20-1 to TRBJ2-7; possibly TRBD1 for D (6 bases). With 0 bases removed from V and 1 base from J, the gap between germline ends came to 13 bases. CDR1 DFQATT and CDR2 SNEGSKA come from the germline V gene (reference sequence). This CDR3 has 15 residues. CDR3 in amino acids: CSARDSGTSSYEQYF. DNA of the CDR3: TGCAGTGCTAGAGATTCCGGGACATCTTCCTACGAGCAGTACTTC.

This clonotype was observed at least ten times. The chain carries TRBV27 and TRBJ1-1; a possible D gene is TRBD1 (5 bases). The length of the CDR3 is 14 residues. Trimming removed 2 bases from V and 1 base from J, with 8 bases in between. CDR1 and CDR2 (germline): MNHEY, SMNVEV (reference sequence). The CDR3 protein is CASSLGGANTEAFF. The CDR3 DNA reads TGTGCCAGCAGTTTAGGCGGGGCGAACACTGAAGCTTTCTTT.

At least ten counts were recorded for this clonotype. The chain has TRBV6-2 or TRBV6-3 and TRBJ2-1; perhaps TRBD2 as D (5 bases). CDR3 size: 15 residues. Germline CDR1 is MNHEY and CDR2 is SVGEGT. V was pared by 6 bases and J by 8 bases, with 20 bases between. CDR3 protein: CASSSGLEGLDEQFF. The CDR3 DNA reads TGTGCCAGCAGCTCAGGACTGGAAGGGCTAGATGAGCAGTTCTTC.

The sample holds many counts of this clonotype. V is TRBV6-5 and J is TRBJ1-2; D is perhaps TRBD1 (5 bases). Trimming shortened V by 7 bases and J by 0 bases, and 18 bases separated the two germline ends. CDR3 length equals 16 residues. Per germline, CDR1 MNHEY and CDR2 SVGAGI. In nucleotides, the CDR3 is TGTGCCAGCACCTACCTCGGGGCGGCCGCTAACTATGGCTACACCTTC. Protein product: CASTYLGAAANYGYTF.

This clonotype was counted many times. The chain recombines TRBV19 with TRBJ2-7; D not resolved. The V gene lost 1 base and the J gene lost 0 bases, with 7 bases spanning the gap. Germline V gene sequence: CDR1 LNHDA, CDR2 SQIVND (reference sequence). The CDR3 has 14 residues. DNA of the CDR3: TGTGCCAGTAGTATAGGACCGGACTCCTACGAGCAGTACTTC. Protein sequence: CASSIGPDSYEQYF.

This chain links TRBV5-1 with TRBJ2-1, with 13 bases identical to TRBD2. CDR1 and CDR2 (germline): SGHRS, YFSETQ. The CDR3 totals 15 residues. J was trimmed by 4 bases and V by 3 bases; bases with no gene match: 1. CDR3 sequence reads: CASSSGLAGYNEQFF. The CDR3 region has the DNA TGCGCCAGCAGCTCGGGACTAGCGGGGTACAATGAGCAGTTCTTC.

There are a few counts of this clonotype. The CDR3 reads CSVGGYNNEQFF. CDR3 DNA sequence: TGCAGCGTTGGGGGATACAACAATGAGCAGTTCTTC. V gene TRBV29-1 combines with J gene TRBJ2-1; D gene ambiguous. Germline V gene sequence: CDR1 SQVTM, CDR2 ANQGSEA. The V end lost 4 bases, the J end lost 5 bases, and 9 bases lay between the germline ends. The CDR3 totals 12 residues.

This clonotype appeared many times. This sequence joins TRBV10-3 and TRBJ2-3; possibly TRBD1 for D (6 bases). Germline CDR1 ENHRY, CDR2 SYGVKD. V lost 6 bases and J lost 4, with 17 bases in between. The CDR3 loop spans 15 amino acids. This CDR3 reads CAIRADRERPDTQYF. In DNA form, the CDR3 reads TGTGCCATCAGAGCGGACAGAGAGAGGCCAGATACGCAGTATTTT.

This clonotype was recorded at least ten times. The rearrangement uses TRBV7-3 and TRBJ2-1; TRBD2 is a possible D gene (6 bases). Germline assignment: CDR1 SGHTA and CDR2 FQGTGA. This CDR3 comprises 16 residues. V was cut by 5 bases and J by 1 base, with 15 bases left in between. Here the CDR3 DNA reads TGTGCCAGCAGCCCCATTAGCGGAAGTTCCTACAATGAGCAGTTCTTC. Protein sequence: CASSPISGSSYNEQFF.

This clonotype was seen at least ten times. This chain connects TRBV29-1 to TRBJ1-2; D unclear. Trimming cost V 2 bases and J 4 bases, with 14 bases left between them. CDR3 length equals 14 residues. Germline assignment: CDR1 SQVTM and CDR2 ANQGSEA. The CDR3 is CSVEPRSEFYGYTF. As DNA, the CDR3 is TGCAGCGTTGAACCCCGGTCCGAATTCTATGGCTACACCTTC.

This clonotype has ten or more counts. The V gene is TRBV24-1, the J gene TRBJ2-1, with 9 bases that match TRBD1. V was clipped by 2 bases and J by 8 bases; unmatched bases: 9. CDR1 and CDR2 from the germline V gene are KGHDR and SFDVKD. The CDR3 loop spans 16 amino acids. This CDR3 reads CATSDSGTGFSYEQFF. In DNA form, the CDR3 reads TGTGCCACCAGTGATTCCGGGACAGGGTTCTCTTATGAGCAGTTCTTC.

This clonotype was detected ten times or more. This chain connects TRBV20-1 to TRBJ1-5; the D is unclear. The CDR3 loop spans 15 amino acids. V lost 2 bases to trimming and J lost 7 bases, with 18 bases between them. Germline V gives CDR1 DFQATT, CDR2 SNEGSKA (reference sequence). In DNA, the CDR3 is TGCAGTGCTAGAAAGGACCGTCTAACCCGCCAGCCCCAGCATTTT. Residues: CSARKDRLTRQPQHF.

This clonotype occurred many times. CDR3 DNA: TGTGCCAGCAGTCCAAGGACAGGGTTCGAGCAGTACTTC. Its protein product is CASSPRTGFEQYF. The chain carries TRBV12-3 or TRBV12-4 and TRBJ2-7; TRBD1 matches at 8 bases. The CDR3 extends over 13 amino acids. V shed 5 bases, J shed 6 bases, and the junction held 6 bases outside the gene matches.

Concerning this clonotype: Mismatch with germline at one junction end may stem from a read error. The CDR3 here is CASALTTGVQKIQYF. The CDR3 DNA reads TGCGCCAGCGCATTGACCACAGGGGTCCAAAAAATTCAGTACTTC. The V and J genes are TRBV5-1 and TRBJ2-4; 7 nucleotides line up with TRBD1. CDR1 is SGHRS, CDR2 YFSETQ, per germline. This CDR3 is 15 amino acids long.

This clonotype was found many times. The chain carries TRBV12-5 and TRBJ2-1; 10 nucleotides agree with TRBD2. The CDR3 length is 15 residues. The J segment lost 5 bases and the V segment lost 1 base, leaving 2 bases of the junction unmatched. From germline, CDR1 is LGHNT and CDR2 FRNRAP. Here the CDR3 DNA reads TGTGCTAGTGGTTTGGATACTAGCGGGAACAATGAGCAGTTCTTC. Encoded protein: CASGLDTSGNNEQFF.

The sample holds many counts of this clonotype. The V and J genes are TRBV3-1 and TRBJ2-3; D is unresolved. Looked up from germline, CDR1 is LGHDT and CDR2 is YNNKEL (reference sequence). The CDR3 is 11 residues long. Trimming took off 1 base at V and 5 bases at J, with 1 base between the two ends. CDR3 residues: CASSQVDTQYF. The CDR3 DNA sequence: TGTGCCAGCAGCCAAGTAGATACGCAGTATTTT.